The entry below describes one TCR beta chain. The data are from a study of blood T cell repertoires in COVID-19. Study-wide background: The United States, Italy and Spain supplied acute and convalescent COVID-19 samples. The cDNA or gDNA used as material had been derived from T cells, B-cell-depleted T cells, or PBMCs.

This CDR3 spans 17 amino acids. Germline V gene data show CDR1 as MGHRA and CDR2 as YSYEKL. Trimming at V came to 1 base and at J to 1 base, leaving 6 bases not matched to a gene. Authors' data handling: Estimation of nucleated cell counts relied on the amplification of reference gene primers. Data came from immunoSEQ multiplex PCR; TCRdb stores just in-frame clones and leaves some out. V, J and clone size are taken as reported in that table, and D and trimming were inferred from the DNA itself. The data hold under 150,000 clones, with approximately 84% observed a single time. The source is a man aged 45 to 65 with acute or convalescent COVID-19. The J gene is TRBJ2-2, the V gene TRBV4-1; TRBD2 aligns across 7 bases. The sequenced sample consisted of peripheral blood. The CDR3 DNA follows: TGCGCCAGCAGCCAAGTGGGGCAGCGGGGGAACACCGGGGAGCTGTTTTTT. Protein product: CASSQVGQRGNTGELFF.